The rows below give T cell receptor beta chains drawn from one sample of a study of T cells in Graves' hyperthyroidism and ophthalmopathy. TCRdb used MiXCR to reprocess the multiplex PCR reads, holding one entry per CDR3 protein. This sample has about 700,000 distinct CDR3 sequences, with around 15% found just once. Sequencing used blood. The receptors originated from a woman between 18 and 29 years old with Graves' hyperthyroidism. The CDR3 runs from the conserved cysteine through the conserved F or W. The D gene is left open where the match is weak. Clone size is stated in some rows and not others, as once, few, many or a class when expanded.

NA	TRBV19	TRBD1	TRBJ2-5	TGTGCCAGTAGCTGGACAGGATTGTACCAAGAGACCCAGTACTTC	CASSWTGLYQETQYF
few	TRBV2	NA	TRBJ2-7	TGTGCCAGCACCGGTCAGGTGCGGGAGCAGTACTTC	CASTGQVREQYF
NA	TRBV7-9	TRBD1	TRBJ2-3	TGTGCCAGCAGCGCTCGACAGGGGACCGGCACAGATACGCAGTATTTT	CASSARQGTGTDTQYF
few	TRBV20-1	NA	TRBJ2-7	TGCAGTGCTAGCGCGGCTAACCTAGAGCAGTACTTC	CSASAANLEQYF
many	TRBV29-1	NA	TRBJ2-2	TGCAGCGTTCGTGAACCATTTACCGGCCGAGGCACCGGGGAGCTGTTTTTT	CSVREPFTGRGTGELFF
NA	TRBV6-1	TRBD1	TRBJ1-1	TGTGCCACCTATCAGGGGGCGCGGGCGAACACTGAAGCTTTCTTT	CATYQGARANTEAFF
NA	TRBV11-3	NA	TRBJ1-1	TGTGCCAGCAGCTTACGATTCTCTGAAGCTTTCTTT	CASSLRFSEAFF
few	TRBV12-3/TRBV12-4	TRBD2	TRBJ2-7	TGTGCCAGCAGTTTAGCAGGGACTAAACACTACGAGCAGTACTTC	CASSLAGTKHYEQYF
many	TRBV30	TRBD1	TRBJ2-4	TGTGCCTGGAGTTTAACAGGGGGAAGGAACATTCAGTACTTC	CAWSLTGGRNIQYF
many	TRBV3-1	NA	TRBJ2-5	TGTGCCAGCAGCCATATGGCAGGGCAAGAGACCCAGTACTTC	CASSHMAGQETQYF
few	TRBV7-2	TRBD2	TRBJ2-3	TGTGCCAGCAGCCGTAGCCCGGGACTAGCGGGAAGGGCGACAGATACGCAGTATTTT	CASSRSPGLAGRATDTQYF
NA	TRBV24-1	NA	TRBJ1-3	TGTGCCACCAGTGATGCGAGCTCTGGAAACACCATATATTTT	CATSDASSGNTIYF
many	TRBV18	NA	TRBJ2-2	TGTGCCAGCTCACCAAGGGCCACGAACACCGGGGAGCTGTTTTTT	CASSPRATNTGELFF
NA	TRBV7-9	TRBD1	TRBJ1-4	TGTGCCAGCAGCCAGCCGGGACAGGGATTAGAAAAACTGTTTTTT	CASSQPGQGLEKLFF
NA	TRBV30	TRBD2	TRBJ2-1	TGTGCCTGGAGTCGGGGGGTCGGACTTAATGAGCAGTTCTTC	CAWSRGVGLNEQFF
NA	TRBV11-2	TRBD1	TRBJ2-2	TGTGCCAGCAGAGGCCCCGGACAGGGAGGTTTAGGCGCCGGGGAGCTGTTTTTT	CASRGPGQGGLGAGELFF
many	TRBV10-2	TRBD2	TRBJ2-3	TGCGCCAGCAGTGTTGGGAGTAGCGGGGAAACGCAGTATTTT	CASSVGSSGETQYF
few	TRBV6-1	TRBD1	TRBJ2-1	TGTGCCAGCCCCGCCGCGGGACAGGGGGTGGTTTCCTACAATGAGCAGTTCTTC	CASPAAGQGVVSYNEQFF
many	TRBV13	NA	TRBJ2-3	TGTGCCAGCAGCTTAGCCAGGACCCCAGATACGCAGTATTTT	CASSLARTPDTQYF
NA	TRBV12-3/TRBV12-4	NA	TRBJ2-7	TGTGCCAGCAGTCCCTCGGCGGGCTACGAGCAGTACTTC	CASSPSAGYEQYF
many	TRBV7-2	NA	TRBJ2-7	TGTGCCAGCAGCTTAGAAGGTGGGAGAGCCTACGAGCAGTACTTC	CASSLEGGRAYEQYF
NA	TRBV10-1	NA	TRBJ2-1	TGCGCCAGCAGTGACGGGGGCGAAGGGGACAATGAGCAGTTCTTC	CASSDGGEGDNEQFF
many	TRBV29-1	TRBD1	TRBJ1-1	TGCAGCGTTGAGACGACAGGGTCGAACACTGAAGCTTTCTTT	CSVETTGSNTEAFF
many	TRBV11-3	NA	TRBJ2-1	TGTGCCAGCAGCTCCACTGTGGATCGCCATGAGCAGTTCTTC	CASSSTVDRHEQFF
many	TRBV10-3	TRBD2	TRBJ2-1	TGTGCCATCAGTGACACGACGGGCGGGAGGAACAATGAGCAGTTCTTC	CAISDTTGGRNNEQFF
NA	TRBV5-6	TRBD2	TRBJ2-7	TGTGCCAGCAGCTTGGAGTTAGCGGGAGGGCCTGTATACGAGCAGTACTTC	CASSLELAGGPVYEQYF
NA	TRBV24-1	TRBD2	TRBJ2-1	TGTGCCACCAGTGGCCCTGGGGCGGGAGGTAGTGAGCAGTTCTTC	CATSGPGAGGSEQFF
NA	TRBV29-1	TRBD1	TRBJ1-4	TGCAGCGTCGGACAGGCTGGGGGTGAAAAACTGTTTTTT	CSVGQAGGEKLFF
NA	TRBV16	TRBD2	TRBJ2-7	TGTGCCAGCAGCCGGACTGCCTCGCGGTGGGGAGGTTTATTAGCGGGAGACGAGCAGTACTTC	CASSRTASRWGGLLAGDEQYF
many	TRBV7-3	NA	TRBJ1-1	TGTGCCAGCAGCTTAACGAGAGAGAACACTGAAGCTTTCTTT	CASSLTRENTEAFF
many	TRBV24-1	TRBD2	TRBJ2-3	TGTGCCACCAGTGACCCCTATCTAGCGGGAGGGCCGACGACCACAGATACGCAGTATTTT	CATSDPYLAGGPTTTDTQYF
many	TRBV3-1	NA	TRBJ1-1	TGTGCCAGCAGCCAAGAGGATGAAGCTTTCTTT	CASSQEDEAFF
NA	TRBV27	NA	TRBJ2-7	TGTGCCAGCAGTTTTCTGGGCAGGGCCGACTACGAGCAGTACTTC	CASSFLGRADYEQYF
NA	TRBV24-1	NA	TRBJ1-1	TGTGCCACCGGTGATTTGCGTGACACTGAAGCTTTCTTT	CATGDLRDTEAFF
few	TRBV6-2/TRBV6-3	NA	TRBJ1-5	TGTGCCAGCAGTTACCCCGAGGGTCGGATCAATCAGCCCCAGCATTTT	CASSYPEGRINQPQHF
few	TRBV4-1	TRBD2	TRBJ2-7	TGCGCCAGCAGCCAACGTCGCCTAGCGGGAGTCCAACTGTACGAGCAGTACTTC	CASSQRRLAGVQLYEQYF
many	TRBV3-1	TRBD2	TRBJ2-7	TGTGCCAGCAGCCAAGATACCCTAGCGGGACAGGAGCAGTACTTC	CASSQDTLAGQEQYF
many	TRBV9	TRBD2	TRBJ2-7	TGTGCCAGCAGCGTAGGGGGACTAGCGGGAGGGCATCCGGACGAGCAGTACTTC	CASSVGGLAGGHPDEQYF
few	TRBV24-1	NA	TRBJ2-2	TGTGCCACCAGTGATATTGGGGGCACCGGGGAGCTGTTTTTT	CATSDIGGTGELFF
NA	TRBV18	NA	TRBJ1-5	TGTGCCAGCTCACCGCAGGGGCTGGGGAGCAATCAGCCCCAGCATTTT	CASSPQGLGSNQPQHF
few	TRBV6-1	NA	TRBJ2-2	TGTGCCAGCAGGACCCGAGACACCGGGGAGCTGTTTTTT	CASRTRDTGELFF